This T cell receptor beta chain was found in a study of blood T cell repertoires in COVID-19. Study-wide context: The analysed material was cDNA or gDNA that came from T cells, B-cell-depleted T cells, or PBMCs.

TCRdb keeps only in-frame clones here, not all; method: immunoSEQ multiplex PCR. The profile covers over 150,000 clones, with about 80% appearing a single time and about an eighth taken by the ten largest. Patients from Seattle were sampled longitudinally, starting during active infection. This CDR3 comprises 15 residues. CDR1 MRHNA and CDR2 SNTAGT come from the germline V gene. V was shortened by 0 bases and J by 0 bases, with 7 bases between the two germline ends. This receptor was identified in a woman aged 55-69 years with COVID-19, enrolled during active disease. The rearrangement uses TRBV6-4 and TRBJ2-3; no clear D. The sequenced material came from peripheral blood. CDR3: CASSDSGASTDTQYF. Written as DNA, the CDR3 is TGTGCCAGCAGTGACTCAGGAGCGAGCACAGATACGCAGTATTTT.